A few counts support the clone carrying this TCR beta chain. Its antigen remains unidentified. This sample is part of a study of CD8 T cells in ankylosing spondylitis. Study conclusions and caveats: Clones linked with disease were CD8+ and fairly uncommon in the peripheral blood. There were earlier reports of some motif variants in reactive arthritis synovial fluid and blood. Roughly eight highly homologous variants formed a TCR beta motif that appeared characteristic of ankylosing spondylitis blood.

The J segment lost 3 bases and the V segment lost 6 bases, leaving 3 bases of the junction unmatched. This CDR3 region has 13 residues. Germline-derived CDR1 and CDR2 are ENHRY and SYGVKD. Quantitative 5'-RACE with molecular barcodes produced the TCR beta libraries. TCRdb re-analysed the 5' RACE reads in MiXCR, keeping a single row per CDR3 protein. The table has about 840,000 distinct CDR3 sequences, 10% to 15% seen once. The clonotype originates from a male donor with ankylosing spondylitis. Sequences were obtained from blood, either unsorted or a sorted T cell fraction (not recorded which). The genes are TRBV10-3 and TRBJ2-7; the match to TRBD1 covers 9 bases. This chain's CDR3 is CAISRDRDYEQYF. The CDR3 nucleotides are TGTGCCATCAGCCGGGACAGGGACTACGAGCAGTACTTC.